The 3 T cell receptor beta chains listed next were all sequenced from one sample in a study of cytomegalovirus exposure and HLA in healthy donors. PCR used 60 Vbeta primers and 13 Jbeta primers. The repertoire was sequenced with immunoSEQ multiplex PCR; TCRdb's copy has only in-frame clones and lacks some. Of about 150,000 clones listed, roughly 83% are singletons. Sequencing was done on a sample of PBMCs. The receptors shown here come from a boy younger than 10 in good health and CMV-seronegative.

This chain joins TRBV27 and TRBJ2-7; 7 positions match TRBD2. CDR3 length: 15 residues. Germline V gene lookup returns CDR1 MNHEY and CDR2 SMNVEV (reference sequence). J gave up 5 bases and V 2 bases, and 9 bases lay outside the gene matches. The DNA for the CDR3 is TGTGCCAGCAGTTTACGAGGCGGGAGTTTGAACGAGCAGTACTTC. Its translation is CASSLRGGSLNEQYF.

This clone was observed once. V usage is TRBV9 and J usage is TRBJ2-7, with 11 positions matching TRBD2. The length of the CDR3 is 15 residues. V lost 3 bases to trimming and J lost 6 bases; unmatched junction nucleotides: 8. CDR1 SGDLS and CDR2 YYNGEE come from the germline V gene. DNA of the CDR3: TGTGCCAGCAGCGCGTATAGCGGGAGGGCCGGCGAGCAGTACTTC. Encoded protein: CASSAYSGRAGEQYF. Full variable domain (outside the CDR3, taken from reference TRBV9 and TRBJ2-7): DSGVTQTPKHLITATGQRVTLRCSPRSGDLSVYWYQQSLDQGLQFLIQYYNGEERAKGNILERFSAQQFPDLHSELNLSSLELGDSALYFCASSAYSGRAGEQYFGPGTRLTVT.

The chain has TRBV7-2 and TRBJ1-2, with 9 bases identical to TRBD1. Germline V CDR1 and CDR2: SGHTA, FQGNSA. CDR3 length: 15 amino acids. V lost 6 bases and J lost 3; bases outside the gene matches: 8. The CDR3, as DNA: TGTGCCAGCAGTCCGACAGGGGGGCTTTACTATGGCTACACCTTC. Translated: CASSPTGGLYYGYTF.